This T cell receptor (beta chain) is from a study of T-cell reconstitution after alpha-beta-depleted transplantation in children. V dropped 1 base and J dropped 7 bases, with 11 bases sitting between them. The CDR3 has 13 amino acids. Germline V CDR1 and CDR2: SGHVS, FNYEAQ. Preparation of the TCRbeta library was carried out with unique molecular identifiers. TCRdb used MiXCR to reprocess the PCR reads, holding one entry per CDR3 protein. Of a few hundred thousand distinct CDR3 sequences in the sample, approximately 12% were seen once. This clonotype was detected a few times. The receptor was isolated from a human donor who donated a stem cell graft to a child with combined immunodeficiency. This chain uses TRBV7-6 with TRBJ2-7; tentatively, D is TRBD1 (7 bases). This sample comprised PBMCs from the stem cell graft donor, obtained from the stem cell graft. This CDR3 reads CASSLEGAGEQYF. In DNA form, the CDR3 reads TGTGCCAGCAGCTTAGAGGGGGCGGGGGAGCAGTACTTC.